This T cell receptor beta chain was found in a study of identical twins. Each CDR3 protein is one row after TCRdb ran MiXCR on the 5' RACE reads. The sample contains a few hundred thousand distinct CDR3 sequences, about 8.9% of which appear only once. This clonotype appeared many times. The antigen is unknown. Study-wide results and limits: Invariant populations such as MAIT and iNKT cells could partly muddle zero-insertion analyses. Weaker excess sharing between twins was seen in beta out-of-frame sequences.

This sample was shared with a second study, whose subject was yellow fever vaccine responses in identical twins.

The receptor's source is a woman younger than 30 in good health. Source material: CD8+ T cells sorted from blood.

In DNA form, the CDR3 reads TGCAGTGCTAGAGATCTGCACGGGGGGAGCTCCTACGAGCAGTACTTC. Protein sequence: CSARDLHGGSSYEQYF. The V gene is TRBV20-1, the J gene TRBJ2-7, with 7 bases that match TRBD2. The V segment lost 0 bases and the J segment 0 bases; nucleotides outside the gene matches: 8. CDR1 is DFQATT, CDR2 SNEGSKA, per germline (reference sequence). The CDR3 contains 16 residues.